This TCR beta chain was recorded in a study of shared clonotypes between healthy human individuals. General study points: Some naive CD4 clonotypes, around 4.7%, turned up in common across several donors.

In the CD4+ fraction, cells were divided into CD45RA+ naive and CD45RA-negative memory subsets. Germline values: CDR1 SGDLS, CDR2 YYNGEE. Trimming pared 0 bases from V and 2 bases from J, leaving 15 bases between. This CDR3 region has 16 residues. As for this clone: Its antigen is undetermined.

Sorted-subset replicate PCR reactions contained approximately 190 ng DNA, corresponding to some 28,000 T cell genomes. Data came from immunoSEQ multiplex PCR; TCRdb stores just in-frame clones and leaves some out. In the table there are approximately 2,000,000 clones, 85% to 95% of which are singletons. The chain has TRBV9 and TRBJ2-7; possible D gene TRBD2, 5 bases. This sequence was found in a man aged 18 to 30 in good health. Some clones in this sample may be carry-over from other donors' samples. The sequencing input was naive CD4+ T cells from PBMCs. Subset meaning: CD45RA+ positively selected. CDR3 loop: CASSVAGTAAAYEQYF. In DNA form, the CDR3 reads TGTGCCAGCAGCGTAGCTGGAACAGCGGCCGCCTACGAGCAGTACTTC. The full variable domain, rest sourced from reference TRBV9 and TRBJ2-7, is DSGVTQTPKHLITATGQRVTLRCSPRSGDLSVYWYQQSLDQGLQFLIQYYNGEERAKGNILERFSAQQFPDLHSELNLSSLELGDSALYFCASSVAGTAAAYEQYFGPGTRLTVT.